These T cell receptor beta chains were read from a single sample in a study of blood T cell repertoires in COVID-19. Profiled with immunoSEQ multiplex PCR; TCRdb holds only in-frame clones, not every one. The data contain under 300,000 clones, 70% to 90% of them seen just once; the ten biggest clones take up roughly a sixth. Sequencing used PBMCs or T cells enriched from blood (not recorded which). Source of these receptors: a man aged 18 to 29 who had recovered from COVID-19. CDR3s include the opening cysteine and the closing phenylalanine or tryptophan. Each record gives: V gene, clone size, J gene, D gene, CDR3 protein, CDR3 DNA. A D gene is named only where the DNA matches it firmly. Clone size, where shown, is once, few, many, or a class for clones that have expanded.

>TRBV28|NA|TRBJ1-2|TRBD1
CASSLYRGGGGYTF
TGTGCCAGCAGTTTATACAGGGGGGGTGGCGGCTACACCTTC
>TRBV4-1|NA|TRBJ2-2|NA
CASSRTSGEYNPGELFF
TGCGCCAGCAGCCGCACATCAGGGGAGTATAACCCCGGGGAGCTGTTTTTT
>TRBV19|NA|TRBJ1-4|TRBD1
CASSILRGYKGEKLFF
TGTGCCAGTAGTATTCTCAGGGGGTACAAAGGTGAAAAACTGTTTTTT
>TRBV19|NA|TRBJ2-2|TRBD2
CASSIGGLAGGANTGELFF
TGTGCCAGTAGTATAGGCGGACTAGCGGGAGGCGCGAACACCGGGGAGCTGTTTTTT
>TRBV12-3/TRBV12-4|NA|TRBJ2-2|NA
CASRNRNTGELFF
TGTGCCAGCAGGAACAGGAACACCGGGGAGCTGTTTTTT
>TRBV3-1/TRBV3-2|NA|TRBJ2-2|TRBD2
CASSRGISGDVNTGELFF
TGTGCCAGCAGCCGTGGTATTAGCGGGGACGTGAACACCGGGGAGCTGTTTTTT
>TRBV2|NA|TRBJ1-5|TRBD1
CASRGTGEGQPQHF
TGTGCCAGCAGGGGGACAGGGGAGGGTCAGCCCCAGCATTTT
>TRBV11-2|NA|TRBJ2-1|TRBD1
CASSLEGGPPYNEQFF
TGTGCCAGCAGCTTAGAAGGGGGCCCTCCTTACAATGAGCAGTTCTTC
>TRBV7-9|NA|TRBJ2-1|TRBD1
CASSLGQGRNNEQFF
TGTGCCAGCAGCCTGGGACAGGGGAGGAACAATGAGCAGTTCTTC
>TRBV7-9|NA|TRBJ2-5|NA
CASSLVGLQETQYF
TGTGCCAGCAGCTTAGTGGGGCTCCAAGAGACCCAGTACTTC
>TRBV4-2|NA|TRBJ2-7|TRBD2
CASSQVGTSGTYEQYF
TGTGCCAGCAGCCAAGTTGGGACTAGCGGAACCTACGAGCAGTACTTC
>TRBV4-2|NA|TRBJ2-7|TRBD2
CASSQVPGVAGGGDEQYF
TGTGCCAGCAGTCAAGTTCCGGGCGTAGCGGGAGGGGGGGACGAGCAGTACTTC
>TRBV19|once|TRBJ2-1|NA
CASSIVLAQHEQFF
TGTGCCAGTAGTATAGTCCTAGCTCAGCATGAGCAGTTCTTC
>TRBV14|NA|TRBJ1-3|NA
CASSLLRSSGNTIYF
TGTGCCAGCAGCCTTCTCCGGAGCTCTGGAAACACCATATATTTT
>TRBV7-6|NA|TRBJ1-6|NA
CASSSLDSPLHF
TGTGCCAGCAGCTCCTTAGATTCACCCCTCCACTTT
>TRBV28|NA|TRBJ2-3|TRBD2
CASSSSGSTDTQYF
TGTGCCAGCAGTTCTAGCGGCTCCACAGATACGCAGTATTTT
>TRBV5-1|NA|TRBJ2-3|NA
CASSRTGGDTQYF
TGCGCCAGCAGCCGGACCGGGGGAGATACGCAGTATTTT
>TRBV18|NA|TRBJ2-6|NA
CASSPNAGRSGANVLTF
TGTGCCAGCTCTCCCAACGCAGGGCGCTCTGGGGCCAACGTCCTGACTTTC
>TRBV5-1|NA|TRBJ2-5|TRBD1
CASSALGQGPGKTQYF
TGCGCCAGCAGCGCGTTGGGACAGGGCCCTGGGAAGACCCAGTACTTC
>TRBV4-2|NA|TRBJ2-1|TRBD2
CASSQEANSGVFEQFF
TGTGCCAGCAGCCAAGAAGCTAATAGCGGGGTCTTTGAGCAGTTCTTC
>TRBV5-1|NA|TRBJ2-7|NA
CASSSSLSGSTSYEQYF
TGCGCCAGCAGCTCTTCCCTCAGCGGCAGCACCTCCTACGAGCAGTACTTC
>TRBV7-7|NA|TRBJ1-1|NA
CASSLYEGGETEAFF
TGTGCTAGCAGCTTATATGAAGGGGGGGAGACTGAAGCTTTCTTT
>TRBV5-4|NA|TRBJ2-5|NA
CASTPSGGSEETQYF
TGTGCCAGCACGCCCTCAGGGGGGTCGGAAGAGACCCAGTACTTC
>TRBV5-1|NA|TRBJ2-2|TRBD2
CASSPGALAGGPGTGELFF
TGCGCCAGCAGCCCTGGAGCCCTAGCGGGGGGGCCAGGCACCGGGGAGCTGTTTTTT
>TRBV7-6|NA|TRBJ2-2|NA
CASSLFSGSTNTGELFF
TGTGCCAGCAGCTTATTCAGTGGCAGTACGAACACCGGGGAGCTGTTTTTT
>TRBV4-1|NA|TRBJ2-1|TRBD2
CASSSRTSGRNYNEQFF
TGCGCCAGCAGCTCCCGGACTAGCGGGAGAAACTACAATGAGCAGTTCTTC
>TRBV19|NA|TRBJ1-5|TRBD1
CASSIGVGQGVNQPQHF
TGTGCCAGTAGTATAGGGGTCGGACAGGGGGTCAATCAGCCCCAGCATTTT
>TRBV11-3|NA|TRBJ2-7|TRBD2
CASSEGGLAGFYEQYF
TGTGCCAGCAGTGAGGGGGGGCTAGCGGGATTCTACGAGCAGTACTTC
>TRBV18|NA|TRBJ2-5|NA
CASSPLGEAGALGTQYF
TGTGCCAGCTCACCTTTAGGCGAGGCTGGGGCGTTGGGTACCCAGTACTTC
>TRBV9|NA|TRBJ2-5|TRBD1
CASSVGAGGETQYF
TGTGCCAGCAGCGTAGGGGCAGGGGGCGAGACCCAGTACTTC
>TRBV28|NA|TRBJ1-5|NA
CASSHRSNQPQHF
TGTGCCAGCAGTCACAGAAGCAATCAGCCCCAGCATTTT
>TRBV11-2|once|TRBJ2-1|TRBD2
CASSLVSGSYNEQFF
TGTGCCAGCAGCTTAGTTAGCGGGAGTTACAATGAGCAGTTCTTC
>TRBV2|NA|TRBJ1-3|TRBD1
CASSETTGGNTIYF
TGTGCCAGCAGTGAAACGACAGGGGGAAACACCATATATTTT
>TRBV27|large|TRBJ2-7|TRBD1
CASSPPGQQYEQYF
TGTGCCAGCAGTCCGCCGGGACAGCAATACGAGCAGTACTTC
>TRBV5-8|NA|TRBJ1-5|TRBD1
CASSLFWGQGGNQPQHF
TGTGCCAGCAGCCTTTTTTGGGGACAGGGAGGCAATCAGCCCCAGCATTTT
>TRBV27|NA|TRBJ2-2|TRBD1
CASSLGQGDTGELFF
TGTGCCAGCAGTCTCGGACAGGGGGACACCGGGGAGCTGTTTTTT
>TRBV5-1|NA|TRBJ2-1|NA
CASSLVLSRVGDNEQFF
TGCGCCAGCAGCTTGGTCCTATCTCGGGTCGGGGACAATGAGCAGTTCTTC
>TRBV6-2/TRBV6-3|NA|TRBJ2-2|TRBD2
CASSWAGGPDTGELFF
TGTGCCAGCAGTTGGGCGGGAGGGCCGGACACCGGGGAGCTGTTTTTT
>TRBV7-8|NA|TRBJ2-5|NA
CASSLASNQETQYF
TGTGCCAGCAGCTTAGCTAGCAACCAAGAGACCCAGTACTTC
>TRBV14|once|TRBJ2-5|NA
CASSQDPRETQYF
TGTGCCAGCAGCCAAGACCCCCGAGAGACCCAGTACTTC
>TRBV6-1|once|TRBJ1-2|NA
CASSDRGYGYTF
TGTGCCAGCAGTGACCGGGGCTATGGCTACACCTTC
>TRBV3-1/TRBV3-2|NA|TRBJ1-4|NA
CASSQGNSFNEKLFF
TGTGCCAGCAGCCAAGGGAACAGCTTTAATGAAAAACTGTTTTTT
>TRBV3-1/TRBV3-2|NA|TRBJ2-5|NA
CASSQDRAGRETQYF
TGTGCCAGCAGCCAAGATCGGGCGGGGAGAGAGACCCAGTACTTC
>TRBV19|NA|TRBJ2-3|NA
CASGGSTDTQYF
TGTGCCAGTGGAGGAAGCACAGATACGCAGTATTTT
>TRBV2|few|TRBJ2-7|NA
CASKSPSFYEQYF
TGTGCCAGCAAGTCCCCTAGTTTCTACGAGCAGTACTTC
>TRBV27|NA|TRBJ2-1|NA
CASSLDFASYNEQFF
TGTGCCAGCAGTTTAGACTTCGCCTCCTACAATGAGCAGTTCTTC
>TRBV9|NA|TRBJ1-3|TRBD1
CASSATGESGNTIYF
TGTGCCAGCAGCGCGACAGGGGAGTCTGGAAACACCATATATTTT
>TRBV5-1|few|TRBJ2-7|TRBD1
CASSFGTGGPYEQYF
TGCGCCAGCAGCTTTGGTACAGGGGGTCCGTACGAGCAGTACTTC
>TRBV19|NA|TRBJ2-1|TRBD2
CASSGTSGRRGNEQFF
TGTGCCAGTAGTGGGACTAGCGGGAGGCGGGGGAATGAGCAGTTCTTC
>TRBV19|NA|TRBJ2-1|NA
CASSILAGPLAYNEQFF
TGTGCCAGTAGTATTCTCGCGGGACCCTTAGCATACAATGAGCAGTTCTTC
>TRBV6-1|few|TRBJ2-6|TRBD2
CASSGTSGSGANVLTF
TGTGCCAGCAGTGGGACTAGCGGCTCTGGGGCCAACGTCCTGACTTTC
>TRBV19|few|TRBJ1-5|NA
CASSPDRFQPQHF
TGTGCCAGTAGTCCCGACAGGTTTCAGCCCCAGCATTTT
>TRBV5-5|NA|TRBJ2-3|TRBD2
CASSPTSGTTTDTQYF
TGTGCCAGCAGCCCAACTAGCGGGACAACCACAGATACGCAGTATTTT
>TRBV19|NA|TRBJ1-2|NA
CASSITGFYGYTF
TGTGCCAGTAGTATAACAGGATTCTATGGCTACACCTTC
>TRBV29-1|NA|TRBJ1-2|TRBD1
CSVGETGDYGYTF
TGCAGCGTTGGTGAAACAGGGGACTATGGCTACACCTTC
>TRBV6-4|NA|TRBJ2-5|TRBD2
CASSDRAGEGETQYF
TGTGCCAGCAGTGACAGAGCGGGAGAGGGGGAGACCCAGTACTTC
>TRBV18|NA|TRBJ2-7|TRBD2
CASSPGTSGDEQYF
TGTGCCAGCTCACCCGGGACTAGCGGTGACGAGCAGTACTTC
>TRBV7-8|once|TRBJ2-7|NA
CASSPGQNTYEQYF
TGTGCCAGCAGCCCGGGACAAAACACCTACGAGCAGTACTTC
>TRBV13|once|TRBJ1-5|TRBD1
CASKGQGKIPVNQPQHF
TGTGCCAGCAAGGGACAGGGAAAGATCCCCGTCAATCAGCCCCAGCATTTT
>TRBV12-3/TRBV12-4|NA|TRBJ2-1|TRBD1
CASSPDRVQFF
TGTGCCAGCAGTCCCGACAGGGTACAGTTCTTC